The 17 T cell receptor beta chains listed next were all sequenced from one sample in a study of blood T cell repertoires in COVID-19 (TCRdb year 2020). Library generation was performed with the immunoSEQ multiplex PCR assay. This is the immuneACCESS table as TCRdb keeps it, with only in-frame sequences that have V and J called. A part of the clones is gone; compared with another copy, unresolved V genes explain less than half, and the rest is unexplained. Within this sample are roughly 200,000 clones, with around 87% of them counted one time only. Jointly, the top ten make up roughly 7.2% of the sample. The sample was PBMCs or T cells enriched from blood (not recorded which). The source of these receptors is a man aged 30 to 39 in a cohort exposed to, infected with or recovered from COVID-19 (not recorded which).

To note about this clone: A read error may produce the germline difference seen at one junction end. The V and J genes are TRBV28 and TRBJ1-5; D remains unclear. CDR1 MDHEN and CDR2 SYDVKM come from the germline V gene. The CDR3 extends over 15 amino acids. The CDR3 region is CASTLGSVGNQPQHF. Written as DNA, the CDR3 is TGTGCCAGCACTTTAGGCTCCGTCGGCAATCAGCCCCAGCATTTT.

This sequence joins TRBV7-6 and TRBJ2-2, with 12 bases aligning to TRBD1. The CDR3 consists of 16 residues. Germline V gives CDR1 SGHVS, CDR2 FNYEAQ. The J segment lost 4 bases and the V segment lost 6 bases, leaving 6 bases of the junction unmatched. The CDR3 spells CASSPGTGGRTGELFF. CDR3 nucleotides: TGTGCCAGCAGTCCCGGGACAGGGGGCCGCACCGGGGAGCTGTTTTTT.

The chain couples TRBV19 to TRBJ1-1; 7 bases match TRBD1. Per germline, CDR1 LNHDA and CDR2 SQIVND (reference sequence). V dropped 5 bases and J dropped 2; count of bases not matched to a gene: 2. The CDR3 consists of 13 residues. CDR3 sequence (DNA): TGTGCCAGTAGTCACAGGGGAAACACTGAAGCTTTCTTT. This translates into CASSHRGNTEAFF. The variable domain in full, completed from reference TRBV19 and TRBJ1-1, reads DGGITQSPKYLFRKEGQNVTLSCEQNLNHDAMYWYRQDPGQGLRLIYYSQIVNDFQKGDIAEGYSVSREKKESFPLTVTSAQKNPTAFYLCASSHRGNTEAFFGQGTRLTVV.

CDR3 in amino acids: CASSISPSSYEQYF. In nucleotides, the CDR3 is TGCGCCAGCAGCATCTCTCCTAGCTCCTACGAGCAGTACTTC. The chain combines TRBV23-1 with TRBJ2-7; no firm D call. TRBV23-1 is sorted into the ORF group, with uncertain function. CDR3 size: 14 residues. V was trimmed by 6 bases and J by 0 bases, leaving 12 bases between them.

This rearrangement joins TRBV7-9 to TRBJ1-2; perhaps TRBD1 as D (6 bases). The V gene's germline CDR1 is SEHNR and CDR2 FQNEAQ (reference sequence). The CDR3 length is 15 residues. V lost 5 bases and J 0 bases, leaving 13 bases between the germline ends. The CDR3 region has the DNA TGTGCCAGCAGCCTGGGGACACTAGCTAACTATGGCTACACCTTC. It specifies CASSLGTLANYGYTF.

This clone showed up just a few times. The chain carries TRBV18 and TRBJ2-2, with TRBD1 identical over 10 bases. The germline V gene has CDR1 KGHSH and CDR2 LQKENI. J gave up 1 base and V 5 bases, and 4 bases lay outside the gene matches. This CDR3 region has 16 residues. The CDR3 nucleotides are TGTGCCAGCTCAGTTGGGACAGGGGTGAACACCGGGGAGCTGTTTTTT. Translation gives CASSVGTGVNTGELFF.

The chain carries TRBV5-1 and TRBJ2-1; the D is unclear. V was shortened by 1 base and J by 5 bases, with 10 bases between the two germline ends. The CDR3 is made up of 14 amino acids. CDR1 and CDR2 (germline): SGHRS, YFSETQ. CDR3 nucleotides: TGCGCCAGCAGCTTGTCAACTACCCACAATGAGCAGTTCTTC. Protein: CASSLSTTHNEQFF. The full variable domain, rest sourced from reference TRBV5-1 and TRBJ2-1, is KAGVTQTPRYLIKTRGQQVTLSCSPISGHRSVSWYQQTPGQGLQFLFEYFSETQRNKGNFPGRFSGRQFSNSRSEMNVSTLELGDSALYLCASSLSTTHNEQFFGPGTRLTVL.

This rearrangement joins TRBV5-6 to TRBJ2-7; D gene unclear. Germline V lookup: CDR1 SGHDT, CDR2 YYEEEE. Trimming stripped 1 base from V and 4 bases from J, with 12 bases between. CDR3 length: 14 amino acids. This chain's CDR3 is CASSLTEPGYEQYF. The CDR3 DNA reads TGTGCCAGCAGCTTGACCGAACCCGGTTACGAGCAGTACTTC.

Concerning this clone: The junction shows a germline mismatch at one end, possibly a read error. CDR3 coding DNA: TGTGCCAGTAGTACCAACAGGGAGCATTCCCCCTTGCTCGTCTTC. It encodes CASSTNREHSPLLVF. The chain employs TRBV19 and TRBJ1-2; a weak D match, TRBD1 (6 bases). The CDR3 is 15 residues long. Germline CDR1 reads LNHDA; CDR2 reads SQIVND (reference sequence).

The J gene is TRBJ1-5, the V gene TRBV28, with 7 bases aligning to TRBD1. This CDR3 region has 15 residues. In germline, CDR1 is MDHEN, CDR2 SYDVKM. V dropped 4 bases and J dropped 3; count of bases not matched to a gene: 6. CDR3 protein: CASSSRDSLNQPQHF. In nucleotides, the CDR3 is TGTGCCAGCAGTTCCCGGGACAGCCTCAATCAGCCCCAGCATTTT.

This clone was seen only a few times. This chain joins TRBV14 and TRBJ2-1; D remains ambiguous. This CDR3 comprises 15 residues. Looked up from germline, CDR1 is SGHDN and CDR2 is FVKESK. V lost 2 bases and J 2 bases, leaving 10 bases between the germline ends. CDR3 sequence: CASSQFMLAYNEQFF. CDR3 DNA: TGTGCCAGCAGCCAATTTATGCTAGCCTACAATGAGCAGTTCTTC.

The chain carries TRBV7-2 and TRBJ1-1, with D tentatively TRBD1 (5 bases). Per germline, CDR1 SGHTA and CDR2 FQGNSA. Trimming removed 5 bases at V and 0 bases at J, with 13 bases between. CDR3 length: 15 residues. CDR3 amino acids: CASSAGAGVNTEAFF. Here the CDR3 DNA reads TGTGCCAGCAGCGCGGGAGCGGGGGTGAACACTGAAGCTTTCTTT.

The count of this clone is one. The chain carries TRBV27 and TRBJ1-3; 9 bases fit TRBD1. Unmatched junction bases numbered 5, after V lost 6 bases and J lost 2 bases. CDR1 MNHEY and CDR2 SMNVEV come from the germline V gene (reference sequence). The CDR3 covers 15 residues. The CDR3 loop is CASSSGTGPGNTIYF. Written as DNA, the CDR3 is TGTGCCAGCAGCTCCGGGACAGGGCCTGGAAACACCATATATTTT.

The count of this clone is one. The chain couples TRBV5-1 to TRBJ1-3, with D possibly being TRBD1 (5 bases). The CDR3 runs 17 residues. CDR1 is SGHRS and CDR2 is YFSETQ in the germline V gene. Deletions cut 0 bases from V and 0 bases from J, with 13 bases between. The chain's CDR3 is CASSLAPDSDSGNTIYF. The CDR3 DNA is TGCGCCAGCAGCTTGGCCCCCGACAGTGACTCTGGAAACACCATATATTTT.

The chain has TRBV28 and TRBJ2-6; unclear D gene. V gave up 6 bases and J gave up 0 bases, with 9 bases separating them. Germline CDR1 MDHEN, CDR2 SYDVKM. The CDR3 contains 15 residues. CDR3 nucleotides: TGTGCCAGCAGCAGACCTAGCTCTGGGGCCAACGTCCTGACTTTC. Its translation: CASSRPSSGANVLTF.

CDR3 sequence: CASSRSSGLQETQYF. The CDR3 DNA reads TGTGCCAGCAGCCGGTCTAGCGGCCTCCAAGAGACCCAGTACTTC. The V gene is TRBV11-2, the J gene TRBJ2-5; TRBD2 matches 7 bases. The V gene's germline CDR1 is SGHAT and CDR2 FQNNGV. The CDR3 is 15 amino acids. V dropped 5 bases and J dropped 1; count of bases not matched to a gene: 7.

The CDR3: CASSQEGLAGGETQYF. For the CDR3, the DNA is TGCGCCAGCAGCCAGGAAGGACTAGCGGGAGGGGAGACCCAGTACTTC. This chain uses TRBV4-1 with TRBJ2-5, with 15 bases identical to TRBD2. CDR1 MGHRA and CDR2 YSYEKL come from the germline V gene. The junction had 4 bases not matched to a gene; V was cut back by 3 bases and J by 5 bases. This CDR3 contains 16 residues.